The 4 T cell receptor beta chains listed next were all sequenced from one sample in a study of technical replicates of blood from a few donors. The method was immunoSEQ multiplex PCR; TCRdb's version includes in-frame clones alone and lacks a portion of them. This sample has tens of thousands of clones, with around nine tenths found just once. The material sequenced was PBMCs. Receptors originate from a human donor in good health. Some clones in this sample may be carry-over from other donors' samples.

The chain combines TRBV5-1 with TRBJ1-1; 11 bases align to TRBD1. The V and J ends lost 4 bases and 1 base, in that order; junction bases with no gene match: 6. Per the germline V gene, CDR1 is SGHRS and CDR2 is YFSETQ. The CDR3 runs to 16 residues. The CDR3 DNA follows: TGCGCCAGCAGCACGGGACAGGGGGTCGGGAACACTGAAGCTTTCTTT. Translated: CASSTGQGVGNTEAFF.

The chain couples TRBV7-2 to TRBJ2-3; 11 bases fit TRBD2. The V gene end was trimmed by 5 bases and the J gene end by 2 bases; junction bases not matched to a gene: 3. In germline, CDR1 is SGHTA, CDR2 FQGNSA. The CDR3 is 15 residues long. CDR3 DNA: TGTGCCAGCAGCGCTAGCGGGGGGCTCACAGATACGCAGTATTTT. Protein sequence: CASSASGGLTDTQYF.

The chain couples TRBV5-1 to TRBJ2-1; 9 bases map to TRBD2. The CDR3 has 14 amino acids. Germline trimming cut 4 bases from V and 7 bases from J; bases unmatched to any gene: 6. Germline CDR1 SGHRS, CDR2 YFSETQ. The CDR3 DNA is TGCGCCAGCAGCGGGCTAGCGGGAACGAATGAGCAGTTCTTC. It specifies CASSGLAGTNEQFF.

The chain employs TRBV7-8 and TRBJ2-3; 15 bases fit TRBD2. Germline assignment: CDR1 SGHVS and CDR2 FQNEAQ. The junction had 8 bases not matched to a gene; V was cut back by 5 bases and J by 5 bases. The CDR3 extends over 17 amino acids. Written as DNA, the CDR3 is TGTGCCAGCAGCCCAGGACTAGCGGGGGGGCTTTTAGATACGCAGTATTTT. Encoded protein: CASSPGLAGGLLDTQYF.